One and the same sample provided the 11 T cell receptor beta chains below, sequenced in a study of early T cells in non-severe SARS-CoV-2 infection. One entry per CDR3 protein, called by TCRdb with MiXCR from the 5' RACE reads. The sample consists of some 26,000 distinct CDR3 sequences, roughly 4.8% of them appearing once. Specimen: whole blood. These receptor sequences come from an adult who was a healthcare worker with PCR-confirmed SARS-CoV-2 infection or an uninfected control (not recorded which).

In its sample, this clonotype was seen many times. CDR3 protein: CASSGQVIGAFF. The DNA for the CDR3 is TGTGCCAGCAGTGGGCAGGTGATTGGAGCTTTCTTT. The chain combines TRBV2 with TRBJ1-1; unclear D gene. Germline V gives CDR1 SNHLY, CDR2 FYNNEI. This CDR3 is built from 12 residues. Trimming took 4 bases from V and 10 from J, leaving 13 bases between them.

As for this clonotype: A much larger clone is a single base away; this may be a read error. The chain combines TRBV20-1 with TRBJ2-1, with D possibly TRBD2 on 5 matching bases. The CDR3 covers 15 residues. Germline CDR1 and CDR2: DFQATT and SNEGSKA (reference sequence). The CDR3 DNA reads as TGCAGAGCTAGAGATCCCGACTACTCCTACAATGAGCAGTTCTTC. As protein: CRARDPDYSYNEQFF.

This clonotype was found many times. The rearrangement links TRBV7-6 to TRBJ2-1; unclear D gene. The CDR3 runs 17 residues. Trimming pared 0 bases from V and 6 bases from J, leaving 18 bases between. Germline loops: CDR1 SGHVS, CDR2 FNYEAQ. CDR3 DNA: TGTGCCAGCAGCTTAGCGGGAAGGGTAGCTGCGACCAATGAGCAGTTCTTC. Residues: CASSLAGRVAATNEQFF.

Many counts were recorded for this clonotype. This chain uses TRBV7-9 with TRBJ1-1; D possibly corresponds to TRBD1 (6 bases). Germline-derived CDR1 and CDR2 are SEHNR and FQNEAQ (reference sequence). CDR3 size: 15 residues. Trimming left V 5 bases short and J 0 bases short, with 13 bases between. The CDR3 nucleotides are TGTGCCAGCAGCCCCCGGCAGGGGTTGAACACTGAAGCTTTCTTT. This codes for CASSPRQGLNTEAFF.

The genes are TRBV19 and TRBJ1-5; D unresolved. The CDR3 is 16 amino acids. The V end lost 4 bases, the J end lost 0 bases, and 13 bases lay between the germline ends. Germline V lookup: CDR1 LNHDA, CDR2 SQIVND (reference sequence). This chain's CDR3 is CASSTVATYSNQPQHF. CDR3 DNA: TGTGCCAGTAGTACCGTGGCAACCTATAGCAATCAGCCCCAGCATTTT.

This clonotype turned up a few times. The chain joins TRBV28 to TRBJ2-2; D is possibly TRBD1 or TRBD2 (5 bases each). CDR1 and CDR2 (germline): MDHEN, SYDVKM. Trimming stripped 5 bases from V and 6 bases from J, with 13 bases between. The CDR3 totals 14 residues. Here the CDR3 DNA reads TGTGCCAGCAGTCCAGGGACCCCGTCCGGGGAGCTGTTTTTT. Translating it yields CASSPGTPSGELFF.

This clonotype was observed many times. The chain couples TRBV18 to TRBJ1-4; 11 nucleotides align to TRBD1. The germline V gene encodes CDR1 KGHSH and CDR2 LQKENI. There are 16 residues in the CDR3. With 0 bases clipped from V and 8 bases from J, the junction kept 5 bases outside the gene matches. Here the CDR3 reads CASSPPSGQGAEKLFF. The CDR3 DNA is TGTGCCAGCTCACCACCGTCTGGACAGGGGGCCGAAAAACTGTTTTTT.

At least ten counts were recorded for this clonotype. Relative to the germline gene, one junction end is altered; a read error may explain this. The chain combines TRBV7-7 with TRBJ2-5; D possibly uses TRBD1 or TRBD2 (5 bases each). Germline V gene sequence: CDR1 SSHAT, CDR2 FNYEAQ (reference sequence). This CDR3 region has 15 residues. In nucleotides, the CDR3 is TGTGCTAGCAGCCCTAGTGGGGGAGTCGAAGAGACCCAGTACTTC. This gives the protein CASSPSGGVEETQYF.

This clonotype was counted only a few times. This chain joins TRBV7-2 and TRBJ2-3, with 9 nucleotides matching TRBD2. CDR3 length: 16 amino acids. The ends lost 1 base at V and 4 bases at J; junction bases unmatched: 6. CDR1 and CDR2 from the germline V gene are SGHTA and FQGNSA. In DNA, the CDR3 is TGTGCCAGCAGCTTAGAGGGCGGGAGGGTCGCAGATACGCAGTATTTT. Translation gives CASSLEGGRVADTQYF. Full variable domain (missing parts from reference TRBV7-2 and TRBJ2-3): GAGVSQSPSNKVTEKGKDVELRCDPISGHTALYWYRQSLGQGLEFLIYFQGNSAPDKSGLPSDRFSAERTGGSVSTLTIQRTQQEDSAVYLCASSLEGGRVADTQYFGPGTRLTVL.

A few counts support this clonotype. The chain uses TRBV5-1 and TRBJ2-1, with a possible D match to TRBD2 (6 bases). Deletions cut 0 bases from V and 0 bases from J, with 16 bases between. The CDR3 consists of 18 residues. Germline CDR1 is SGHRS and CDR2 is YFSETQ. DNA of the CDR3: TGCGCCAGCAGCTTGGAGCCTGGCGGGGTTAGCTCCTACAATGAGCAGTTCTTC. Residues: CASSLEPGGVSSYNEQFF. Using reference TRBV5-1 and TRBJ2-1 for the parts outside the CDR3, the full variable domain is KAGVTQTPRYLIKTRGQQVTLSCSPISGHRSVSWYQQTPGQGLQFLFEYFSETQRNKGNFPGRFSGRQFSNSRSEMNVSTLELGDSALYLCASSLEPGGVSSYNEQFFGPGTRLTVL.

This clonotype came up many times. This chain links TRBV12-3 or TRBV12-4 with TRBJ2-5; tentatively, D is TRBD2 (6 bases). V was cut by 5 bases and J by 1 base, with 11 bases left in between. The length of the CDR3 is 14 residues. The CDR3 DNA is TGTGCCAGCAGTCCCCGGGACTTCCAAGAGACCCAGTACTTC. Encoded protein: CASSPRDFQETQYF.